The present entry profiles one T cell receptor beta chain with its context. Amplification of TCR beta CDR3 regions used RNA as the template. When the TCR CDR3 underwent first-round RT-PCR, the HTBI primer set was used. A single record per CDR3 protein comes from TCRdb applying MiXCR to the multiplex PCR reads. This sample yields under 600,000 distinct CDR3 sequences, of which roughly 16% are seen a single time; around 3.3% belongs to the top ten. The CDR3 covers 13 residues. V dropped 4 bases and J dropped 7 bases, with 14 bases sitting between them. Germline values: CDR1 LNHDA, CDR2 SQIVND (reference sequence). These data come from a study of T cells in Graves' hyperthyroidism and ophthalmopathy.

What was sequenced was blood. The V call is TRBV19, the J call TRBJ2-7; weak D call: TRBD1 (5 bases). This receptor was identified in a woman between 40 and 55 years old with Graves' ophthalmopathy. The CDR3 bases are TGTGCCAGTAGTACGACAGCCCTAGGAGAGCAGTACTTC. It is translated as CASSTTALGEQYF.